Shown below are 5 T cell receptor beta chains from a single sample sequenced in a study of blood T cell repertoires in COVID-19. TCRdb's table, derived via immunoSEQ multiplex PCR, lists solely in-frame clones and lacks some. The repertoire has some 100,000 clones, 65% to 80% of them found once; the top ten carry approximately 5.6%. Sequencing was done on a sample of peripheral blood. The receptors come from a man aged 70-80 years with acute or convalescent COVID-19.

The CDR3 spells CASSPRTGYGYTF. The CDR3 DNA reads TGTGCCAGCAGCCCCCGGACTGGCTATGGCTACACCTTC. The chain joins TRBV12-3 or TRBV12-4 to TRBJ1-2; D gene unclear. The length of the CDR3 is 13 residues. V lost 6 bases and J 4 bases, leaving 12 bases between the germline ends.

V and J are TRBV7-9 and TRBJ2-5; D not resolved. Deletions cut 3 bases from V and 5 bases from J, with 13 bases between. Germline V lookup: CDR1 SEHNR, CDR2 FQNEAQ (reference sequence). This CDR3 region has 14 residues. The CDR3 DNA reads as TGTGCCAGCAGCTTTCCCCCTCGGGTTGAGACCCAGTACTTC. Its protein is CASSFPPRVETQYF.

The rearrangement joins TRBV11-2 to TRBJ2-5, with D uncertain. The CDR3 has 13 residues. Trimming left V 5 bases short and J 2 bases short, with 9 bases between. Germline V gives CDR1 SGHAT, CDR2 FQNNGV. The CDR3 is CASSRERQETQYF. CDR3 nucleotides: TGTGCCAGCAGCCGCGAGAGACAAGAGACCCAGTACTTC. The complete variable domain, with remaining parts taken from reference TRBV11-2 and TRBJ2-5, reads EAGVAQSPRYKIIEKRQSVAFWCNPISGHATLYWYQQILGQGPKLLIQFQNNGVVDDSQLPKDRFSAERLKGVDSTLKIQPAKLEDSAVYLCASSRERQETQYFGPGTRLLVL.

The chain uses TRBV7-9 and TRBJ2-7, with a tentative D call TRBD1 (6 bases). Germline CDR1 and CDR2: SEHNR and FQNEAQ (reference sequence). V was pared by 3 bases and J by 5 bases, with 11 bases between. The CDR3 loop spans 13 amino acids. This CDR3 is CASSFAGANEQYF. The CDR3 DNA reads as TGTGCCAGCAGCTTTGCAGGGGCTAACGAGCAGTACTTC.

The table lists this clone with a count of one. The chain joins TRBV4-2 to TRBJ2-5; 8 nucleotides line up with TRBD1. Germline CDR1 reads LGHNA; CDR2 reads YNFKEQ. V lost 3 bases and J lost 2; bases outside the gene matches: 8. The CDR3 runs to 16 residues. The CDR3 region has the DNA TGTGCCAGCAGCCAGACAGGGGTGGGGGGACAAGAGACCCAGTACTTC. It yields the protein CASSQTGVGGQETQYF.